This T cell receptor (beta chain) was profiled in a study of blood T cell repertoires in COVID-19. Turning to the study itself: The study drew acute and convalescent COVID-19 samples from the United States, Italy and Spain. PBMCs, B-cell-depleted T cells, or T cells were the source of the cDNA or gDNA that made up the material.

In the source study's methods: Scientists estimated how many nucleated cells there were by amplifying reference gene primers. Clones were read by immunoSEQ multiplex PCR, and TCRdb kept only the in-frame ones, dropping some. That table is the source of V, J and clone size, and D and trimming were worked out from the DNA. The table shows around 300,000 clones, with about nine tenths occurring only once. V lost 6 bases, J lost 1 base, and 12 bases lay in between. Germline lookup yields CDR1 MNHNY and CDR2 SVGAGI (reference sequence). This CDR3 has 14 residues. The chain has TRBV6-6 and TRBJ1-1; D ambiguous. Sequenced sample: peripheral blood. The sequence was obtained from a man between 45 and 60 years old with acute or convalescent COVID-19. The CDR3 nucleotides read TGTGCCAGCAGGAAAGACAATTCGAACACTGAAGCTTTCTTT. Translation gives CASRKDNSNTEAFF.